These 32 T cell receptor beta chains were all obtained from the same sample, sequenced in a study of CD8 T cells in ankylosing spondylitis (TCRdb year 2017). Their recognized antigens are unknown. The library was prepared using 5' RACE. The sequencer was an Illumina HiSeq 2500. TCRdb cleaned the public reads at Q25 with fastp, built clones with MiXCR and kept in-frame beta chains. Identical CDR3 proteins give one entry, which carries the most common genes and DNA. The sample table holds 750,000 to 850,000 distinct CDR3 sequences, of which about an eighth were seen once. Of the sample, 0.45% to 0.6% is held by the ten largest clones. Broad study findings and their caveats: A TCR beta motif of several highly homologous amino acid variants appeared characteristic of blood from ankylosing spondylitis patients.

Material: blood, either unsorted or a sorted T cell fraction (not recorded which). Source of these receptors: a male donor with ankylosing spondylitis.

This clonotype showed up many times. This sequence joins TRBV28 and TRBJ2-3, with a possible D match to TRBD1 (6 bases). Deletions cut 7 bases from V and 0 bases from J, with 11 bases between. The germline V gene encodes CDR1 MDHEN and CDR2 SYDVKM. This CDR3 is 14 amino acids long. The CDR3 reads CASTQGWSTDTQYF. The DNA for the CDR3 is TGTGCCAGCACCCAGGGGTGGAGCACAGATACGCAGTATTTT.

This clonotype was seen a handful of times. The rearrangement joins TRBV24-1 to TRBJ2-5; tentatively, D is TRBD1 (6 bases). V lost 9 bases and J lost 3, with 10 bases in between. Germline lookup yields CDR1 KGHDR and CDR2 SFDVKD. This CDR3 has 12 amino acids. The CDR3 sequence is CATGGDEETQYF. The CDR3 coding sequence is TGTGCCACCGGGGGCGACGAAGAGACCCAGTACTTC.

Many counts were recorded for this clonotype. This rearrangement joins TRBV20-1 to TRBJ2-5; 8 bases are a match to TRBD2. The CDR3 has 14 residues. The V and J ends lost 3 bases and 7 bases, in that order; junction bases with no gene match: 10. Germline V gives CDR1 DFQATT, CDR2 SNEGSKA (reference sequence). For the CDR3, the DNA is TGCAGTGCTAGGGCGTTTTGGCTAGCGGGGACCCAGTACTTC. Residues: CSARAFWLAGTQYF.

This clonotype was detected ten times or more. The genes are TRBV20-1 and TRBJ1-6; TRBD1 is a possible D gene (5 bases). V dropped 3 bases and J dropped 7 bases, with 22 bases sitting between them. The CDR3 consists of 17 residues. Germline loops: CDR1 DFQATT, CDR2 SNEGSKA (reference sequence). The chain's CDR3 is CSASPVGGGGGNSPLHF. The CDR3 DNA follows: TGCAGTGCTAGCCCCGTCGGGGGTGGGGGAGGAAATTCACCCCTCCACTTT.

This clonotype was counted a few times. The V and J genes are TRBV15 and TRBJ2-3; a weak D match, TRBD2 (5 bases). CDR1 is LNHNV, CDR2 YYDKDF, per germline (reference sequence). The CDR3 runs to 13 residues. V shed 2 bases and J shed 6 bases, with 9 bases lying between them. CDR3 region: CATSRSPGDTQYF. The CDR3 region has the DNA TGTGCCACCAGCAGATCCCCGGGGGATACGCAGTATTTT.

This clonotype showed up many times. The chain employs TRBV7-2 and TRBJ2-2; perhaps TRBD1 as D (6 bases). Trimming left V 5 bases short and J 5 bases short, with 15 bases between. The CDR3 extends over 15 amino acids. Germline-derived CDR1 and CDR2 are SGHTA and FQGNSA. The CDR3: CASSVRTALTGELFF. In DNA, the CDR3 is TGTGCCAGCAGCGTGCGGACAGCCCTAACCGGGGAGCTGTTTTTT.

Only a few counts were recorded for this clonotype. The chain combines TRBV20-1 with TRBJ2-7; maybe TRBD2 (5 bases). Between the trimmed V and J ends, which lost 1 base and 3 bases, there was a span of 7 bases. CDR1 and CDR2 from the germline V gene are DFQATT and SNEGSKA (reference sequence). The CDR3 loop spans 12 amino acids. The CDR3 here is CSARGSGYEQYF. CDR3 nucleotide sequence: TGCAGTGCTAGAGGGAGCGGCTACGAGCAGTACTTC.

This clonotype was picked up a small number of times. The V and J genes are TRBV25-1 and TRBJ1-2; unclear D gene. Per the germline V gene, CDR1 is MGHDK and CDR2 is SYGVNS. The CDR3 consists of 14 residues. V was pared by 0 bases and J by 3 bases, with 8 bases between. DNA of the CDR3: TGTGCCAGCAGTGAATATAGGCATCACTATGGCTACACCTTC. This translates into CASSEYRHHYGYTF.

The rearrangement uses TRBV7-2 and TRBJ2-3; perhaps TRBD2 as D (6 bases). Germline V CDR1 and CDR2: SGHTA, FQGNSA. The V end was cut by 5 bases, the J end by 2 bases, with 14 bases between. This CDR3 comprises 15 residues. The chain's CDR3 is CASSPWRGTTDTQYF. The CDR3 DNA sequence: TGTGCCAGCAGCCCCTGGAGGGGAACCACAGATACGCAGTATTTT.

This rearrangement joins TRBV10-3 to TRBJ2-7; TRBD1 matches 9 bases. Trimming cost V 10 bases and J 5 bases; bases outside gene matches: 9. Germline loops: CDR1 ENHRY, CDR2 SYGVKD. This CDR3 has 13 residues. The CDR3 here is CATSGTGIDEQYF. In DNA form, the CDR3 reads TGTGCCACCTCCGGGACAGGGATCGACGAGCAGTACTTC.

The gene calls are TRBV20-1 and TRBJ2-5; D might be TRBD1 (5 bases). This CDR3 has 13 residues. V was cut by 5 bases and J by 1 base, with 11 bases left in between. Germline V gives CDR1 DFQATT, CDR2 SNEGSKA (reference sequence). CDR3 DNA: TGCAGTGCTTCCGACAGTAGCCAAGAGACCCAGTACTTC. This gives the protein CSASDSSQETQYF.

This clonotype was detected ten times or more. The chain recombines TRBV7-2 with TRBJ1-5; no clear D. The V gene lost 1 base and the J gene lost 9 bases, with 13 bases spanning the gap. This CDR3 has 14 amino acids. CDR1 and CDR2 from the germline V gene are SGHTA and FQGNSA. The CDR3 sequence is CASSLDREMAPQHF. The DNA for the CDR3 is TGTGCCAGCAGCTTAGATAGGGAAATGGCGCCCCAGCATTTT.

The CDR3 region is CASNEGGRRISDYGYTF. CDR3 bases: TGTGCCAGCAACGAGGGGGGGCGTAGAATTTCGGACTATGGCTACACCTTC. J is TRBJ1-2 and V is TRBV28, with TRBD1 as a possible D gene (6 bases). V lost 7 bases and J 3 bases, leaving 24 bases between the germline ends. The CDR3 is made up of 17 amino acids. The germline V gene encodes CDR1 MDHEN and CDR2 SYDVKM.

This clonotype appeared a few times. CDR3 protein: CSAPLPAYPSNTGELFF. The CDR3, as DNA: TGCAGTGCTCCTCTTCCCGCATATCCCTCGAACACCGGGGAGCTGTTTTTT. The gene calls are TRBV20-1 and TRBJ2-2; no definite D call. V gave up 5 bases and J gave up 0 bases, with 19 bases separating them. CDR3 length: 17 residues. The germline gives CDR1 DFQATT, CDR2 SNEGSKA (reference sequence).

This clonotype was recorded at least ten times. This chain uses TRBV2 with TRBJ2-5; 7 nucleotides align to TRBD1. In germline, CDR1 is SNHLY, CDR2 FYNNEI. The CDR3 sequence is 12 residues long. The junction had 1 base not matched to a gene; V was cut back by 7 bases and J by 2 bases. This CDR3 reads CASNRGQETQYF. DNA for the CDR3: TGTGCCAGCAACAGGGGACAAGAGACCCAGTACTTC.

The V call is TRBV11-1, the J call TRBJ2-1; D unclear. In germline, CDR1 is SGHAT, CDR2 FQDESV (reference sequence). V lost 2 bases and J 9 bases, leaving 11 bases between the germline ends. This CDR3 has 13 amino acids. The DNA of the CDR3 is TGTGCCAGCAGCTTATACCGGGCCGTTGAGCAGTTCTTC. Its protein is CASSLYRAVEQFF.

This clonotype has just a few counts. This chain links TRBV7-3 with TRBJ2-5; TRBD1 aligns across 7 bases. Losses at the gene ends were 5 bases for V and 5 bases for J; bases not matched to a gene: 11. Germline V gene lookup returns CDR1 SGHTA and CDR2 FQGTGA. CDR3 length: 15 residues. As DNA, the CDR3 is TGTGCCAGCAGCCCCCGGCGAGGGGGCGAGGAGACCCAGTACTTC. Its protein is CASSPRRGGEETQYF.

This clonotype was seen only a few times. V and J are TRBV2 and TRBJ2-2; D is unclear. Looked up from germline, CDR1 is SNHLY and CDR2 is FYNNEI. This CDR3 is 15 amino acids long. Trimming took off 6 bases at V and 5 bases at J, with 16 bases between the two ends. The CDR3 region is CASRLATSQTGELFF. CDR3 nucleotide sequence: TGTGCCAGCAGACTTGCGACATCGCAAACCGGGGAGCTGTTTTTT.

This chain uses TRBV29-1 with TRBJ2-2; unclear D gene. Trimming removed 2 bases from V and 5 bases from J, with 9 bases in between. CDR3 length equals 13 residues. The germline V gene has CDR1 SQVTM and CDR2 ANQGSEA. The CDR3: CSVEQSSTGELFF. The CDR3 coding sequence is TGCAGCGTTGAACAAAGCTCGACCGGGGAGCTGTTTTTT.

In this sample, this clonotype turned up a few times. The gene calls are TRBV10-3 and TRBJ1-4, with D possibly being TRBD1 (5 bases). CDR3 length: 16 residues. Germline assignment: CDR1 ENHRY and CDR2 SYGVKD. The germline V and J ends were trimmed by 3 bases and 4 bases, with 15 bases remaining between them. The DNA of the CDR3 is TGTGCCATCAGTGACCCAACCGGGACGGATAATGAAAAACTGTTTTTT. Protein: CAISDPTGTDNEKLFF.

V is TRBV7-2 and J is TRBJ2-2; 10 bases line up with TRBD1. Germline CDR1 is SGHTA and CDR2 is FQGNSA. After removal of 5 bases from V and 7 bases from J, the junction contained 4 bases not matched to a gene. This CDR3 region has 14 residues. The chain's CDR3 is CASSRQGADGELFF. The CDR3 region has the DNA TGTGCCAGCAGCAGACAGGGGGCGGACGGGGAGCTGTTTTTT.

The chain joins TRBV4-2 to TRBJ1-2; 8 bases line up with TRBD1. V lost 3 bases, J lost 2 bases, and 8 bases stayed unmatched. The CDR3 is 16 residues long. Germline V gene sequence: CDR1 LGHNA, CDR2 YNFKEQ. For the CDR3, the DNA is TGTGCCAGCAGCCAGGCTCGGACAGGGACGAACTATGGCTACACCTTC. Translating it yields CASSQARTGTNYGYTF.

This clonotype has a handful of counts. This chain joins TRBV27 and TRBJ2-7; possible D gene TRBD1, 5 bases. Germline CDR1 reads MNHEY; CDR2 reads SMNVEV (reference sequence). V lost 2 bases and J lost 5, with 16 bases in between. The CDR3 consists of 15 residues. The CDR3 sequence is CASSLQDTTVDEQYF. CDR3 coding DNA: TGTGCCAGCAGTTTACAGGACACCACTGTGGACGAGCAGTACTTC.

This clonotype was counted between two and nine times. The chain has TRBV20-1 and TRBJ2-3, with no clear D. Germline CDR1 and CDR2: DFQATT and SNEGSKA (reference sequence). The CDR3 contains 16 residues. The germline V and J ends were trimmed by 0 bases and 0 bases, with 13 bases remaining between them. The CDR3 region is CSARDQLLTSTDTQYF. The CDR3 bases are TGCAGTGCTAGAGATCAACTACTCACTAGCACAGATACGCAGTATTTT.

This chain joins TRBV4-3 and TRBJ2-7, with 8 positions matching TRBD2. V lost 3 bases, J lost 9 bases, and 7 bases stayed unmatched. CDR1 LGHNA and CDR2 YSLEER come from the germline V gene. The CDR3 totals 13 residues. The CDR3 spells CASSQAGGIGQYF. The CDR3 region has the DNA TGCGCCAGCAGCCAGGCGGGAGGAATAGGGCAGTACTTC.

The chain is built from TRBV5-5 and TRBJ2-1; D uncertain. In germline, CDR1 is SGHKS, CDR2 YYEKEE (reference sequence). CDR3 length: 16 amino acids. Between the trimmed V and J ends, which lost 2 bases and 4 bases, there was a span of 16 bases. CDR3 sequence: CASSLLARTIYNEQFF. The CDR3 DNA follows: TGTGCCAGCAGCTTATTAGCTCGGACGATATACAATGAGCAGTTCTTC.

This sequence joins TRBV20-1 and TRBJ1-2; no firm D call. Looked up from germline, CDR1 is DFQATT and CDR2 is SNEGSKA (reference sequence). V was pared by 2 bases and J by 0 bases, with 10 bases between. This CDR3 comprises 14 residues. CDR3 residues: CSARMGSANYGYTF. The CDR3 DNA is TGCAGTGCTAGAATGGGCTCAGCTAACTATGGCTACACCTTC.

This clonotype appeared once. The chain combines TRBV5-8 with TRBJ2-3; D might be TRBD2 (5 bases). In germline, CDR1 is SGHTS, CDR2 YDEGEE. V was pared by 8 bases and J by 4 bases, with 14 bases between. CDR3 size: 13 residues. CDR3 coding DNA: TGTGCCAGGGGCTTGACGGGGTCAGATACGCAGTATTTT. It yields the protein CARGLTGSDTQYF.

This clonotype appeared a few times. The chain carries TRBV4-3 and TRBJ2-5; TRBD2 aligns across 12 bases. The V gene end was trimmed by 1 base and the J gene end by 5 bases; junction bases not matched to a gene: 11. The V gene's germline CDR1 is LGHNA and CDR2 YSLEER. CDR3 length equals 18 residues. The CDR3 DNA follows: TGCGCCAGCAGCCAAGTTCTCCCGACTAGCGGGAGAGACGAGACCCAGTACTTC. It yields the protein CASSQVLPTSGRDETQYF.

Points on this clonotype: The germline gene is not matched at one end of the junction; a read error may be the cause. This chain joins TRBV28 and TRBJ1-3; maybe TRBD1 (6 bases). The germline gives CDR1 MDHEN, CDR2 SYDVKM. The CDR3 spans 14 residues. As DNA, the CDR3 is TGTGTCAGCAGTGGCGAACAGGGCGAAAACACCATATATTTT. It codes for CVSSGEQGENTIYF.

The rearrangement uses TRBV7-2 and TRBJ2-3, with D tentatively TRBD1 or TRBD2 (5 bases each). The CDR3 spans 15 residues. CDR1 SGHTA and CDR2 FQGNSA come from the germline V gene. The V gene lost 1 base and the J gene lost 2 bases, with 10 bases spanning the gap. The CDR3 sequence: CASSLVGTITDTQYF. CDR3 nucleotide sequence: TGTGCCAGCAGCTTAGTAGGGACGATCACAGATACGCAGTATTTT.

The chain couples TRBV6-4 to TRBJ2-1; D is perhaps TRBD1 (5 bases). Per germline, CDR1 MRHNA and CDR2 SNTAGT. This CDR3 region has 15 residues. V lost 4 bases, J lost 1 base, and 11 bases lay in between. In nucleotides, the CDR3 is TGTGCCAGCAGTGCCTTCCCAGGGTCCTACAATGAGCAGTTCTTC. Translating it yields CASSAFPGSYNEQFF.